The rows below give T cell receptor beta chains drawn from one sample of a study of early T cells in non-severe SARS-CoV-2 infection. TCRdb used MiXCR to reprocess the 5' RACE reads, holding one entry per CDR3 protein. The sample consists of some 40,000 distinct CDR3 sequences, less than 6% of them appearing once. The input for sequencing was whole blood, taken at baseline. All receptors come from an adult who was a healthcare worker with PCR-confirmed SARS-CoV-2 infection or an uninfected control (not recorded which). The CDR3 runs from the conserved cysteine through the conserved F or W. Fields, in order: clone size, V gene, D gene, J gene, CDR3 DNA, CDR3 protein. A D gene is named only where the DNA matches it firmly. Size is omitted from some rows. Given values are once, few, many or a class for expanded clones.

abundance: medium-sized
v_gene: TRBV24-1
d_gene: TRBD2
j_gene: TRBJ2-1
CDR3nt: TGTGCCACCAGTGATTTGCTAGCGGGAGGGACTGAGCAGTTCTTC
CDR3aa: CATSDLLAGGTEQFF

abundance: many
v_gene: TRBV12-3/TRBV12-4
d_gene: .
j_gene: TRBJ2-7
CDR3nt: TGTGCCAGCAGTCCCTCCTCCACAGTCGAGCAGTACTTC
CDR3aa: CASSPSSTVEQYF

abundance: few
v_gene: TRBV11-2
d_gene: .
j_gene: TRBJ2-7
CDR3nt: TGTGCCAGCAGCTTAAAGCCGAGCTCCGCCGGCCAGCCGGTCCCCCTCGAGCAGTACTTC
CDR3aa: CASSLKPSSAGQPVPLEQYF

abundance: many
v_gene: TRBV5-1
d_gene: .
j_gene: TRBJ1-4
CDR3nt: TGCGCCAGCAGCATGGAGCGGATTAATGAAAAACTGTTTTTT
CDR3aa: CASSMERINEKLFF

abundance: .
v_gene: TRBV11-2
d_gene: TRBD2
j_gene: TRBJ2-1
CDR3nt: TGTGCCAGCAGCTTAGGACTAGCGGGAGGCCCCTACAATGAGCAGTTCTTC
CDR3aa: CASSLGLAGGPYNEQFF

abundance: .
v_gene: TRBV6-6
d_gene: .
j_gene: TRBJ2-5
CDR3nt: TGTGCCAGCCGAGGGCAGGGTAGAGAGACCCAGTACTTC
CDR3aa: CASRGQGRETQYF

abundance: many
v_gene: TRBV12-3/TRBV12-4
d_gene: .
j_gene: TRBJ2-2
CDR3nt: TGTGCCAGCACCTCGACGGGAACCGCCGGGGAGCTGTTTTTT
CDR3aa: CASTSTGTAGELFF

abundance: .
v_gene: TRBV12-3/TRBV12-4
d_gene: TRBD1
j_gene: TRBJ2-2
CDR3nt: TGTGCCAGCAGTATAGACACAGGGGGCACCGGGGAGCTGTTTTTT
CDR3aa: CASSIDTGGTGELFF

abundance: many
v_gene: TRBV20-1
d_gene: TRBD2
j_gene: TRBJ2-7
CDR3nt: TGCAGTGTAGCTCTGGCTAGCGGATCCTACGAGCAGTACTTC
CDR3aa: CSVALASGSYEQYF

abundance: many
v_gene: TRBV10-3
d_gene: .
j_gene: TRBJ2-3
CDR3nt: TGTGCCATCAGCCCAGCAAGTATCACAGATACGCAGTATTTT
CDR3aa: CAISPASITDTQYF

abundance: many
v_gene: TRBV12-3/TRBV12-4
d_gene: .
j_gene: TRBJ1-1
CDR3nt: TGTGCCAGCAGTTCGTTCAGCGAAGGGGCTGAAGCTTTCTTT
CDR3aa: CASSSFSEGAEAFF

abundance: many
v_gene: TRBV30
d_gene: .
j_gene: TRBJ1-1
CDR3nt: TGTGCCTGGAGACGAGGGGCTGAAGCTTTCTTT
CDR3aa: CAWRRGAEAFF

abundance: many
v_gene: TRBV11-3
d_gene: TRBD1
j_gene: TRBJ2-5
CDR3nt: TGTGCCAGCAGCCAAGGGACAGGGAAGGGCCAAGAGACCCAGTACTTC
CDR3aa: CASSQGTGKGQETQYF

abundance: .
v_gene: TRBV6-1
d_gene: .
j_gene: TRBJ2-7
CDR3nt: TGTGCCACCAGTAGGGGTCTATCCTACGAGCAGTACTTC
CDR3aa: CATSRGLSYEQYF

abundance: .
v_gene: TRBV6-6
d_gene: .
j_gene: TRBJ1-2
CDR3nt: TGTGCCAGCAGTTGGGATTATGGCTACACCTTC
CDR3aa: CASSWDYGYTF

abundance: many
v_gene: TRBV6-2/TRBV6-3
d_gene: TRBD2
j_gene: TRBJ2-7
CDR3nt: TGTGCCAGCAACCCGGGACTAGGGCCCCGCGAGCAGTACTTC
CDR3aa: CASNPGLGPREQYF

abundance: many
v_gene: TRBV30
d_gene: TRBD1
j_gene: TRBJ2-2
CDR3nt: TGTGCCGGGGGACAGGCTGCCGGGGAGCTGTTTTTT
CDR3aa: CAGGQAAGELFF

abundance: many
v_gene: TRBV6-4
d_gene: .
j_gene: TRBJ2-1
CDR3nt: TGTGCCAGCAGCCCCCAGACGGGGGATTACAATGAGCAGTTCTTC
CDR3aa: CASSPQTGDYNEQFF

abundance: many
v_gene: TRBV7-2
d_gene: TRBD2
j_gene: TRBJ2-1
CDR3nt: TGTGCCAGCAGCTCCGGACTAGCGGGCGCCTTGGGGGAGCAGTTCTTC
CDR3aa: CASSSGLAGALGEQFF

abundance: few
v_gene: TRBV27
d_gene: .
j_gene: TRBJ2-3
CDR3nt: TGTGCCAGCAGCCCGAGGCGGAGGGACACAGATACGCAGTATTTT
CDR3aa: CASSPRRRDTDTQYF

abundance: many
v_gene: TRBV5-1
d_gene: .
j_gene: TRBJ1-1
CDR3nt: TGCGCCAGCAGCTTGGTGGCAGGGACTGGGACTGAAGCTTTCTTT
CDR3aa: CASSLVAGTGTEAFF

abundance: .
v_gene: TRBV6-2/TRBV6-3
d_gene: TRBD1
j_gene: TRBJ2-5
CDR3nt: TGTGCCAGCAGTTTCCCAGGGGGCGAGACCCAGTACTTC
CDR3aa: CASSFPGGETQYF

abundance: many
v_gene: TRBV29-1
d_gene: .
j_gene: TRBJ2-3
CDR3nt: TGCAGCGTGACCTTTCTTGGGAGCAGAGATACGCAGTATTTT
CDR3aa: CSVTFLGSRDTQYF

abundance: many
v_gene: TRBV7-2
d_gene: .
j_gene: TRBJ2-7
CDR3nt: TGTGCCAGCAGCTTAGGGGGACGCATGGGTTGGTACGAGCAGTACTTC
CDR3aa: CASSLGGRMGWYEQYF

abundance: .
v_gene: TRBV10-3
d_gene: .
j_gene: TRBJ1-1
CDR3nt: TGTGCCATTCGAGAGATGACTGAAGCTTTCTTT
CDR3aa: CAIREMTEAFF

abundance: many
v_gene: TRBV7-9
d_gene: .
j_gene: TRBJ2-7
CDR3nt: TGTGCCAGCAGCCCCGGCCGAGGCGAGCAGTACTTC
CDR3aa: CASSPGRGEQYF

abundance: many
v_gene: TRBV19
d_gene: TRBD1
j_gene: TRBJ2-3
CDR3nt: TGTGCCAGTAGTAAGGGGGCTCTCACAGATACGCAGTATTTT
CDR3aa: CASSKGALTDTQYF

abundance: many
v_gene: TRBV20-1
d_gene: .
j_gene: TRBJ1-1
CDR3nt: TGCAGTGCTAGAGATTTTAGGGGGAACACTGAAGCTTTCTTT
CDR3aa: CSARDFRGNTEAFF

abundance: many
v_gene: TRBV4-3
d_gene: .
j_gene: TRBJ1-4
CDR3nt: TGCGCCAGCAGCCAAGATCGGGGGAGAGTTATAGGAAAACTGTTTTTT
CDR3aa: CASSQDRGRVIGKLFF

abundance: many
v_gene: TRBV5-1
d_gene: TRBD1
j_gene: TRBJ1-5
CDR3nt: TGCGCCAGCAGCTTCTCAGGGGGACATCAGCCCCAGCATTTT
CDR3aa: CASSFSGGHQPQHF

abundance: many
v_gene: TRBV18
d_gene: TRBD1
j_gene: TRBJ2-7
CDR3nt: TGTGCCAGCTCACCAAGGGCGGACAGGGGATCCGAGCAGTACTTC
CDR3aa: CASSPRADRGSEQYF

abundance: many
v_gene: TRBV2
d_gene: .
j_gene: TRBJ2-1
CDR3nt: TGTGCCAGCTATGGGCCCTCGGGGAATGAGCAGTTCTTC
CDR3aa: CASYGPSGNEQFF

abundance: .
v_gene: TRBV2
d_gene: .
j_gene: TRBJ2-5
CDR3nt: TGTGCCAGCAGTGAATCACCGGGGCTCCAAGAGACCCAGTACTTC
CDR3aa: CASSESPGLQETQYF

abundance: many
v_gene: TRBV2
d_gene: TRBD2
j_gene: TRBJ2-7
CDR3nt: TGTGCCAGCAGTGAAGCGGTCCCACTAGCGGGAGCCTACGAGCAGTACTTC
CDR3aa: CASSEAVPLAGAYEQYF

abundance: many
v_gene: TRBV6-4
d_gene: .
j_gene: TRBJ1-3
CDR3nt: TGTGCCAGCAGTGCCCCGGAGGGGGATGGAAACACCATATATTTT
CDR3aa: CASSAPEGDGNTIYF

abundance: many
v_gene: TRBV28
d_gene: TRBD1
j_gene: TRBJ2-1
CDR3nt: TGTGCCAGCACCCCTAGGGGACAGGGGGCCTACAATGAGCAGTTCTTC
CDR3aa: CASTPRGQGAYNEQFF

abundance: many
v_gene: TRBV29-1
d_gene: TRBD2
j_gene: TRBJ2-3
CDR3nt: TGCAGCGTTCCTTTAGCGGGAGTCTCGGATACGCAGTATTTT
CDR3aa: CSVPLAGVSDTQYF